This TCR beta chain was profiled in a study of blood T cell repertoires in COVID-19. In the study overall: The analysed material was cDNA or gDNA that came from T cells, B-cell-depleted T cells, or PBMCs.

Germline lookup yields CDR1 MNHEY and CDR2 SVGEGT. There are 12 residues in the CDR3. V was shortened by 5 bases and J by 7 bases, with 11 bases between the two germline ends. The table came from immunoSEQ multiplex PCR; TCRdb's copy has only in-frame clones and leaves some out. This table has about 160,000 clones, more than 75% appearing once. The receptor was isolated from a woman between 45 and 60 years old who had recovered from COVID-19. Sequencing was performed on PBMCs or T cells enriched from blood (not recorded which). The rearrangement uses TRBV6-2 or TRBV6-3 and TRBJ1-1, with D tentatively TRBD1 (6 bases). CDR3 sequence: CASSTGNGEAFF. CDR3 DNA sequence: TGTGCCAGCAGTACAGGGAACGGTGAAGCTTTCTTT.